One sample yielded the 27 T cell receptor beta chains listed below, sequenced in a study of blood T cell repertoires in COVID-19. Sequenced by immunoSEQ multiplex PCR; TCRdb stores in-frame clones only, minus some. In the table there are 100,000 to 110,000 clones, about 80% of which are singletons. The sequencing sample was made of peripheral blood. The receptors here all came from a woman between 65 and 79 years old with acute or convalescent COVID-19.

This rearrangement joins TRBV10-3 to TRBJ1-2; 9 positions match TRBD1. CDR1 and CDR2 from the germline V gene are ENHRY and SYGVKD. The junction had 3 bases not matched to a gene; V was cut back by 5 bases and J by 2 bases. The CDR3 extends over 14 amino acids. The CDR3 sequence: CAISSGTGNYGYTF. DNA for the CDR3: TGTGCCATCAGTTCCGGGACAGGGAACTATGGCTACACCTTC.

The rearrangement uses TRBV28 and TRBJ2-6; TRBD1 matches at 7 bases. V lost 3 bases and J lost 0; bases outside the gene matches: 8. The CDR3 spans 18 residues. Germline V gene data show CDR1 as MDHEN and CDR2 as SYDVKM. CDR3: CASSFAGGLSSGANVLTF. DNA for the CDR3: TGTGCCAGCAGTTTTGCAGGGGGTCTCAGCTCTGGGGCCAACGTCCTGACTTTC. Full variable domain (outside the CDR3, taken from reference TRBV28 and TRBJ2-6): DVKVTQSSRYLVKRTGEKVFLECVQDMDHENMFWYRQDPGLGLRLIYFSYDVKMKEKGDIPEGYSVSREKKERFSLILESASTNQTSMYLCASSFAGGLSSGANVLTFGAGSRLTVL.

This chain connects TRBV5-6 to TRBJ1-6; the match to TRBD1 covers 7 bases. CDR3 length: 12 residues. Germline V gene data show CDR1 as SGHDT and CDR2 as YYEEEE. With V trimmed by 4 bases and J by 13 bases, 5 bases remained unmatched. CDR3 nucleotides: TGTGCCAGCAGCCCGATACAGGGGCCCCTCCACTTT. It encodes CASSPIQGPLHF. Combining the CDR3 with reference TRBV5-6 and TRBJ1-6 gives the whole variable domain DAGVTQSPTHLIKTRGQQVTLRCSPKSGHDTVSWYQQALGQGPQFIFQYYEEEERQRGNFPDRFSGHQFPNYSSELNVNALLLGDSALYLCASSPIQGPLHFGNGTRLTVT.

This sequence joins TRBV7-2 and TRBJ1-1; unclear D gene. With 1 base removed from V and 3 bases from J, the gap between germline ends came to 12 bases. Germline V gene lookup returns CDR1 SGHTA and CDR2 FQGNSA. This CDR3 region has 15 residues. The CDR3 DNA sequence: TGTGCCAGCAGCTTAGAGTCAGGATCGGACACTGAAGCTTTCTTT. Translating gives CASSLESGSDTEAFF.

CDR3 DNA: TGTGCCAGCAGCCAAGACAGACAGTACACTGAAGCTTTCTTT. Protein sequence: CASSQDRQYTEAFF. J is TRBJ1-1 and V is TRBV3-1 (or the pseudogene TRBV3-2); D possibly corresponds to TRBD1 (5 bases). The germline V and J ends were trimmed by 0 bases and 3 bases, with 8 bases remaining between them. The germline gives CDR1 LGHDT, CDR2 YNNKEL (reference sequence). CDR3 length: 14 residues.

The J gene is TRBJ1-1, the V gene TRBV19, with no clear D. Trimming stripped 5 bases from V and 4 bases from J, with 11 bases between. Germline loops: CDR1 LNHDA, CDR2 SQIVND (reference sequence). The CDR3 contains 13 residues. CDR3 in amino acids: CASSPEYSTEAFF. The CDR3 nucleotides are TGTGCCAGTAGTCCTGAGTATTCCACTGAAGCTTTCTTT.

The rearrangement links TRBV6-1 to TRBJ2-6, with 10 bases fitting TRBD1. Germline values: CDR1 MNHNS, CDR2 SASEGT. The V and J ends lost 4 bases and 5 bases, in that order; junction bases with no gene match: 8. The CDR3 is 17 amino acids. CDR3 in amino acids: CASSVWGQGSWANVLTF. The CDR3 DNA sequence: TGTGCCAGCAGTGTGTGGGGACAGGGGTCTTGGGCCAACGTCCTGACTTTC.

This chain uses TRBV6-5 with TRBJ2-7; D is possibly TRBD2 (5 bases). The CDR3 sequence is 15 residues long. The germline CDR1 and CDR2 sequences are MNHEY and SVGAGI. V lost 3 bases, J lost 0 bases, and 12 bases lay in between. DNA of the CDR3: TGTGCCAGCAGTTATCGGGATAAGGGCTCCTACGAGCAGTACTTC. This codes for CASSYRDKGSYEQYF.

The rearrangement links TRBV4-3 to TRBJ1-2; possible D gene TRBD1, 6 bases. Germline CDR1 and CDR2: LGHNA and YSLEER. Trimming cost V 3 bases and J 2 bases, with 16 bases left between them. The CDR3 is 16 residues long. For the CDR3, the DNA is TGCGCCAGCAGCCAGGCCAGGACAGCCGTAAACTATGGCTACACCTTC. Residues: CASSQARTAVNYGYTF.

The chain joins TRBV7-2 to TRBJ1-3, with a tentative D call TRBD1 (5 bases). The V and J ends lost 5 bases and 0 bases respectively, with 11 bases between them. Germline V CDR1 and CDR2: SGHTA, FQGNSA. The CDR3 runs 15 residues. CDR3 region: CASSGASYSGNTIYF. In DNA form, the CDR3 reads TGTGCCAGCAGCGGGGCGAGTTACTCTGGAAACACCATATATTTT.

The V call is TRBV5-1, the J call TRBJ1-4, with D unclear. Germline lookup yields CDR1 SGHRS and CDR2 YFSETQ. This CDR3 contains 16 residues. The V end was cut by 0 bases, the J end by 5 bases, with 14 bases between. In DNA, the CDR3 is TGCGCCAGCAGCTTGGGTGTGCGACGGGAAAATGAAAAACTGTTTTTT. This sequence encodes CASSLGVRRENEKLFF.

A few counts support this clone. The CDR3 DNA follows: TGTGCCAGCACCTACTCGACACACCTTTACAATGAGCAGTTCTTC. Translation: CASTYSTHLYNEQFF. The rearrangement joins TRBV11-3 to TRBJ2-1; D remains ambiguous. Germline V gene data show CDR1 as SGHNT and CDR2 as YENEEA. The CDR3 spans 15 residues. Trimming stripped 7 bases from V and 4 bases from J, with 17 bases between.

The CDR3 reads CASATLQLRYGYTF. CDR3 nucleotide sequence: TGTGCCAGCGCAACGCTACAGCTACGGTATGGCTACACCTTC. The V and J genes are TRBV6-5 and TRBJ1-2; D gene uncertain. V was cut by 8 bases and J by 5 bases, with 18 bases left in between. CDR1 MNHEY and CDR2 SVGAGI come from the germline V gene. This CDR3 spans 14 amino acids.

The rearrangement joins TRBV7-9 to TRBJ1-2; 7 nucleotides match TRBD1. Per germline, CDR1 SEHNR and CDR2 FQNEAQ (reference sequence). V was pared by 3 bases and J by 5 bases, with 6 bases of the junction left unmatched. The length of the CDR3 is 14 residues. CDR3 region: CASSFTGQMYGYTF. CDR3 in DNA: TGTGCCAGCAGCTTCACGGGACAGATGTATGGCTACACCTTC.

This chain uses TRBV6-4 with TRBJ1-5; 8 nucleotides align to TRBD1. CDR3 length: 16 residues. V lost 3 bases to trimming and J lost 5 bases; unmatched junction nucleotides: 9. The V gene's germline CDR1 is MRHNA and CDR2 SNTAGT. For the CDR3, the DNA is TGTGCCAGCAGTGATTCCGGGACAGGCCGTTATCAGCCCCAGCATTTT. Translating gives CASSDSGTGRYQPQHF.

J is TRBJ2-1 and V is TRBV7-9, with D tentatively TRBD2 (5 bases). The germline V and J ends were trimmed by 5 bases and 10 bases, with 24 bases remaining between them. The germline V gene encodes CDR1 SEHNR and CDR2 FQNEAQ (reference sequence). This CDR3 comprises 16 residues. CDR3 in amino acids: CASSPLLRSRTGEQFF. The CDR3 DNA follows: TGTGCCAGCAGCCCCCTTCTTAGAAGTCGGACTGGCGAGCAGTTCTTC.

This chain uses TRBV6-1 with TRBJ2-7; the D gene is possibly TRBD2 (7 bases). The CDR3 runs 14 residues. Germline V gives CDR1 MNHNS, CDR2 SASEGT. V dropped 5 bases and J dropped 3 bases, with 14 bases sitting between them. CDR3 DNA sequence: TGTGCCAGCAGTTCTACGGGGGGCGGCTACGAGCAGTACTTC. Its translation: CASSSTGGGYEQYF.

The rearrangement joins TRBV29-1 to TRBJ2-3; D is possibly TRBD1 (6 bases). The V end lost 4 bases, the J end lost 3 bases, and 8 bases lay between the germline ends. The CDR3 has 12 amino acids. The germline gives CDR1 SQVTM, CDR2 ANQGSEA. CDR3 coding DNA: TGCAGCGTTGTCCAGGGGACAGATACGCAGTATTTT. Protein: CSVVQGTDTQYF.

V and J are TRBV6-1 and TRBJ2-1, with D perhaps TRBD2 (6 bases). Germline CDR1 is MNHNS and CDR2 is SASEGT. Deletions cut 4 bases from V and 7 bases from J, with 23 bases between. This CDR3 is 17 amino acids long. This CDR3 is CASSVSVGGQADNEQFF. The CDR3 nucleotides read TGTGCCAGCAGTGTCTCCGTTGGAGGGCAGGCGGATAATGAGCAGTTCTTC.

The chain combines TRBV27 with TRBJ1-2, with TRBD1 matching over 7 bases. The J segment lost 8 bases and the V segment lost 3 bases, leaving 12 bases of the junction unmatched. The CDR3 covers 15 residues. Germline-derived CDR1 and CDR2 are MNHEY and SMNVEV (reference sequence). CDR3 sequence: CASSFQLGTVSGYTF. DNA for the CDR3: TGTGCCAGCAGTTTCCAACTCGGGACAGTAAGCGGCTACACCTTC.

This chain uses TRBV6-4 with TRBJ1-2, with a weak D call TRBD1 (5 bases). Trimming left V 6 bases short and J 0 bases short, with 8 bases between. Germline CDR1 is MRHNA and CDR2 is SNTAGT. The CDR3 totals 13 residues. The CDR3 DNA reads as TGTGCCAGCAGCCGGGGGGCTAACTATGGCTACACCTTC. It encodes CASSRGANYGYTF.

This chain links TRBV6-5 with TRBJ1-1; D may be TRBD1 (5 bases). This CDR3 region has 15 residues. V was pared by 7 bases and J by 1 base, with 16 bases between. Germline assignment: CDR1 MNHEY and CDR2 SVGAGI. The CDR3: CASTPIGGGNTEAFF. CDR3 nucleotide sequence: TGTGCCAGCACCCCCATCGGGGGTGGGAACACTGAAGCTTTCTTT.

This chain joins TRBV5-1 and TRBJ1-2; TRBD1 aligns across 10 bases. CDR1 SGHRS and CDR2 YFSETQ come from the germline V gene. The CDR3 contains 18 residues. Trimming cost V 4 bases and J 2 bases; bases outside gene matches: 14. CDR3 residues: CASSPGPGTGVPNYGYTF. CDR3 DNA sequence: TGCGCCAGCAGCCCAGGTCCCGGGACAGGGGTTCCCAACTATGGCTACACCTTC.

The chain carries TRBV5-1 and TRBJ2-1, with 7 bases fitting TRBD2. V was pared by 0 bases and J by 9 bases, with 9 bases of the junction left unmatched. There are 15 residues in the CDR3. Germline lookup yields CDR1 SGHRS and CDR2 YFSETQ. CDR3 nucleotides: TGCGCCAGCAGCTTGGGGGCGGGGGAATCAGGTGAGCAGTTCTTC. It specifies CASSLGAGESGEQFF.

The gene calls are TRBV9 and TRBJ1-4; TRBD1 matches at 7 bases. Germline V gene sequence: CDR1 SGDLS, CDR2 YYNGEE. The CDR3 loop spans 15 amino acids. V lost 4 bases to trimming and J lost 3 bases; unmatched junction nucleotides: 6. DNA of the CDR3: TGTGCCAGCAGCCCCCCGACAGGGTCTAATGAAAAACTGTTTTTT. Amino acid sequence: CASSPPTGSNEKLFF.

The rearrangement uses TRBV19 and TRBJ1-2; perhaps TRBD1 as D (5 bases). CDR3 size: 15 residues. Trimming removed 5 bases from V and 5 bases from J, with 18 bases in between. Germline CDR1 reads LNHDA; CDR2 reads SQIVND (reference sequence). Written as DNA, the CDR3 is TGTGCCAGTAGTCCCGCCGAATGGGGCGTGTATGGCTACACCTTC. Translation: CASSPAEWGVYGYTF.

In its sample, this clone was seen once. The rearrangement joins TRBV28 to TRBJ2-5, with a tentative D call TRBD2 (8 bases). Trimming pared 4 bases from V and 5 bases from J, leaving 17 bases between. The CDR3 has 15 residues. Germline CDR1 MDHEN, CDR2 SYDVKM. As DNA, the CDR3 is TGTGCCAGCAGTTCTCGGGAGGGGGCGCTTGAGACCCAGTACTTC. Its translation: CASSSREGALETQYF.